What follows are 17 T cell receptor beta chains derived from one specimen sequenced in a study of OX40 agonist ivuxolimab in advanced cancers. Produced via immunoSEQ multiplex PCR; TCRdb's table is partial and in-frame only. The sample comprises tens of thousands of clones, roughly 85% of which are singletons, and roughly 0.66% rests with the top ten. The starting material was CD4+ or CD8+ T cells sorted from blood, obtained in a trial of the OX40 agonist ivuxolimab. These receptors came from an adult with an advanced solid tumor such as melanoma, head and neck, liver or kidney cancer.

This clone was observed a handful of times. The CDR3 is CASSLTGLLTEETQYF. As DNA, the CDR3 is TGTGCCAGCAGCCTTACCGGGCTCCTCACGGAAGAGACCCAGTACTTC. The rearrangement links TRBV13 to TRBJ2-5, with no clear D. The CDR3 has 16 residues. The V end lost 5 bases, the J end lost 3 bases, and 19 bases lay between the germline ends. Germline V CDR1 and CDR2: PRHDT, FYEKMQ (reference sequence).

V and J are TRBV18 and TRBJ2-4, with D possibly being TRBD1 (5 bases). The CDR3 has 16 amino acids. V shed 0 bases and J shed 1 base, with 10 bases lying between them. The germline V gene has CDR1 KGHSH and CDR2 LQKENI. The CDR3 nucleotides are TGTGCCAGCTCACCACCTCAAGGGGCGGCCAAAAACATTCAGTACTTC. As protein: CASSPPQGAAKNIQYF.

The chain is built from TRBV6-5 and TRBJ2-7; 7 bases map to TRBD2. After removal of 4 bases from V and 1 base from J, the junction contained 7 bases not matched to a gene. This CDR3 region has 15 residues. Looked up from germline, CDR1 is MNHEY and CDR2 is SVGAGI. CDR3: CASSLSPGGSYEQYF. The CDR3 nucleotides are TGTGCCAGCAGTTTGTCCCCGGGGGGATCCTACGAGCAGTACTTC.

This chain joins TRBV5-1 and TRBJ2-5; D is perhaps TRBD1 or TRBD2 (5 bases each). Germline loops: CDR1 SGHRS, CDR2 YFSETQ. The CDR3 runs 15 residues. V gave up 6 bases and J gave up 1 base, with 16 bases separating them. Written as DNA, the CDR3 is TGCGCCAGCACCTCTCGGGGCTCGGCCCAAGAGACCCAGTACTTC. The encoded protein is CASTSRGSAQETQYF.

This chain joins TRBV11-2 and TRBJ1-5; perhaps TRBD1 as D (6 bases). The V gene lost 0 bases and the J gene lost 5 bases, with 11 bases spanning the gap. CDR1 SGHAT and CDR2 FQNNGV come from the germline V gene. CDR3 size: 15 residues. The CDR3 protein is CASSLEQGRDQPQHF. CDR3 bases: TGTGCCAGCAGCTTAGAGCAGGGGCGTGATCAGCCCCAGCATTTT.

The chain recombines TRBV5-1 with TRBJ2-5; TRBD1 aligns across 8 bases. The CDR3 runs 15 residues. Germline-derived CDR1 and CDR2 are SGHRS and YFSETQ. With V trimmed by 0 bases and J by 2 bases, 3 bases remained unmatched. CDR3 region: CASSLAGQVQETQYF. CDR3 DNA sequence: TGCGCCAGCAGCTTGGCGGGACAGGTACAAGAGACCCAGTACTTC.

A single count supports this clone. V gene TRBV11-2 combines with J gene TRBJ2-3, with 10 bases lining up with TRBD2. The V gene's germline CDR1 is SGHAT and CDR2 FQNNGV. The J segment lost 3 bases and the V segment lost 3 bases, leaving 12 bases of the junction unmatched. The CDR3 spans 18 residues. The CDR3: CASSFLLLSGGATDTQYF. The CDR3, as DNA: TGTGCCAGCAGCTTCCTCCTATTAAGCGGGGGGGCAACAGATACGCAGTATTTT.

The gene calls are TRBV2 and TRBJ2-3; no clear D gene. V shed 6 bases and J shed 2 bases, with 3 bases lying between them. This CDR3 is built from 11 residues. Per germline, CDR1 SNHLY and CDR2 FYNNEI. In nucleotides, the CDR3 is TGTGCCAGCAGGCTCACAGATACGCAGTATTTT. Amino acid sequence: CASRLTDTQYF.

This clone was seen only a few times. CDR3 coding DNA: TGTGCCAGCAGTTACTCGAGAACTTATTCACCCCTCCACTTT. Its translation is CASSYSRTYSPLHF. V and J are TRBV6-5 and TRBJ1-6, with D unresolved. The V end was cut by 0 bases, the J end by 8 bases, with 8 bases between. There are 14 residues in the CDR3. CDR1 MNHEY and CDR2 SVGAGI come from the germline V gene.

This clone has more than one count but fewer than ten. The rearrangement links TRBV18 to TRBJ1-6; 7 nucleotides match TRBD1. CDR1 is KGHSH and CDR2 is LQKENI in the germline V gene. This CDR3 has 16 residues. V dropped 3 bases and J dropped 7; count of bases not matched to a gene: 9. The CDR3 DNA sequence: TGTGCCAGCTCACCCACGGAGGGGGCATGGAATTCACCCCTCCACTTT. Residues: CASSPTEGAWNSPLHF.

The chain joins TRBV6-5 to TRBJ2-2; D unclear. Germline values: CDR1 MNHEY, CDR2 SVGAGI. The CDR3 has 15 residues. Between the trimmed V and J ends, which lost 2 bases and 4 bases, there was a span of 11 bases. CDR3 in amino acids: CASSYGVRSTGELFF. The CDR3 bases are TGTGCCAGCAGTTACGGGGTTAGAAGCACCGGGGAGCTGTTTTTT.

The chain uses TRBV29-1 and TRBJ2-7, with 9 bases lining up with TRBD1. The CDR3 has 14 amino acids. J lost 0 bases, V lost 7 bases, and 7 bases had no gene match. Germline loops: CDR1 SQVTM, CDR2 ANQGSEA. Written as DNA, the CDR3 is TGCAGCGCCGGACAGGGGCTCGGCTCCTACGAGCAGTACTTC. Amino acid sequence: CSAGQGLGSYEQYF.

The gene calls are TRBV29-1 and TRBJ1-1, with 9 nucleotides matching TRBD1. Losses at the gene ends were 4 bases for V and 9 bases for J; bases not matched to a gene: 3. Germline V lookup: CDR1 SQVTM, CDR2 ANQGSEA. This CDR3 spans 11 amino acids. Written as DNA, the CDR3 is TGCAGCGTTGGGGACAGGGATCAAGCTTTCTTT. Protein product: CSVGDRDQAFF.

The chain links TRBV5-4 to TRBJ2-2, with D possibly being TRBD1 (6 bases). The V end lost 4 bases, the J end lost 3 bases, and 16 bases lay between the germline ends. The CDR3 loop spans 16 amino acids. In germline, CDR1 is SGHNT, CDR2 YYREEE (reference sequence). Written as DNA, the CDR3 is TGTGCCAGCAGCCACCGGGCCGCAGGGGACACCGGGGAGCTGTTTTTT. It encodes CASSHRAAGDTGELFF.

CDR3 DNA sequence: TGTGCCATCAGTGACCCCTCCCGAGGAGCGGCTATCTACGAGCAGTACTTC. It translates to CAISDPSRGAAIYEQYF. J is TRBJ2-7 and V is TRBV10-3; maybe TRBD2 (5 bases). Looked up from germline, CDR1 is ENHRY and CDR2 is SYGVKD. The V end was cut by 3 bases, the J end by 3 bases, with 21 bases between. The CDR3 covers 17 residues.

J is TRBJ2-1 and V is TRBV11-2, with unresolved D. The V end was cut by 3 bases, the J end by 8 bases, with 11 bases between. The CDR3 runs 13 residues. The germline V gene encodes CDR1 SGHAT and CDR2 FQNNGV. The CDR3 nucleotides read TGTGCCAGCAGCTTTAAAGGGATCGATGAGCAGTTCTTC. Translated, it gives CASSFKGIDEQFF.

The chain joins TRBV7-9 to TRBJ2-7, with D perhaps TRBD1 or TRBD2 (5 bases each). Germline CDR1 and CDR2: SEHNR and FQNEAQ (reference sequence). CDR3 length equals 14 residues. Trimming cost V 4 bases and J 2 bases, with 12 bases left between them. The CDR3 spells CASSSSGATYEQYF. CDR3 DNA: TGTGCCAGCAGCTCATCCGGGGCGACCTACGAGCAGTACTTC.